The rows below give T cell receptor beta chains drawn from one sample of a study of CD4 and CD8 cells across lung adenocarcinoma regions. Via MiXCR, TCRdb re-called the PCR reads, giving one row per CDR3 protein. The data contain over 10,000 distinct CDR3 sequences, less than 60% of them singletons. Sequenced material: CD8+ T cells from the margin of a lung tumor. The receptors originated from a female donor with lung adenocarcinoma. The CD4 and CD8 labels of this study may be unreliable. The CDR3 runs from the conserved cysteine through the conserved F or W. The order of the fields is CDR3 protein, CDR3 DNA, clone size, V gene, J gene, D gene. The D gene is left open where the match is weak. Part of the rows lack a size; the others show once, few, many or a class for expanded clones.

CASRGSGGRATETQYF	TGTGCCAGCAGGGGTAGCGGGGGCCGAGCCACAGAGACGCAGTATTTT	once	TRBV6-1	TRBJ2-3	TRBD2
CGSSSGHRAKDTQYF	TGTGGCAGCAGTTCGGGGCACAGAGCCAAAGACACGCAGTACTTC	.	TRBV6-5	TRBJ2-4	.
CASRDLARGPDTQYF	TGCGCCAGCAGAGATCTAGCGCGGGGCCCAGATACCCAGTACTTC	.	TRBV10-2	TRBJ2-5	.
CAWSVQGNEQYF	TGTGCCTGGAGTGTACAGGGAAACGAGCAGTACTTC	few	TRBV30	TRBJ2-7	.
CASSRGQGANTGELFF	TGCGCCAGCAGCCGAGGACAGGGCGCGAACACCGGGGAGCTGTTTTTT	medium-sized	TRBV10-2	TRBJ2-2	TRBD1
CASSKTGEGYNEQFF	TGCGCCAGCAGCAAAACGGGGGAGGGCTACAATGAGCAGTTCTTC	.	TRBV4-1	TRBJ2-1	TRBD2
CASSHPDRLSETQYF	TGCGCCAGCAGCCACCCGGACAGGTTGTCAGAGACGCAGTATTTC	.	TRBV4-1	TRBJ2-3	TRBD1
CASSLGRGAHEQFF	TGCGCCAGCAGCCTTGGTAGGGGGGCCCATGAGCAGTTCTTC	.	TRBV10-1	TRBJ2-1	.
CASWGQGASGYTF	TGTGCCAGCTGGGGACAGGGGGCGTCAGGCTACACCTTC	few	TRBV6-1	TRBJ1-2	TRBD1
CASGWGRGGTNMQYF	TGTGCCAGCGGTTGGGGGCGGGGAGGCACAAACATGCAGTATTTT	.	TRBV6-5	TRBJ2-3	.
CASTTADGAQTQYF	TGTGCCAGCACCACGGCGGACGGCGCACAGACCCAGTACTTC	.	TRBV12-3/TRBV12-4	TRBJ2-5	.
CASTPSGGEYNEQFF	TGTGCCAGCACCCCTAGCGGGGGAGAGTACAATGAGCAGTTCTTC	many	TRBV12-3/TRBV12-4	TRBJ2-1	TRBD2
CGAGDGSGGADTQYF	TGTGGCGCGGGTGACGGGAGCGGGGGGGCAGATACCCAGTACTTT	.	TRBV6-4	TRBJ2-3	TRBD2
CASSYPGLGRQFF	TGTGCCAGCAGTTATCCGGGACTAGGGAGGCAGTTCTTC	few	TRBV6-5	TRBJ2-1	TRBD2
CASSYYRAPYEQYF	TGTGCCAGCAGTTACTACAGGGCCCCGTACGAGCAGTACTTC	.	TRBV6-5	TRBJ2-7	.
CASSYASGAQETQYF	TGTGCCAGCAGTTACGCGAGCGGAGCCCAAGAGACCCAGTACTTC	.	TRBV6-5	TRBJ2-5	.
CASSLADQETQYF	TGTGCCAGCAGCCTCGCAGACCAAGAGACCCAGTACTTC	.	TRBV7-2	TRBJ2-5	.
CGGSGERARNTQYF	TGTGGCGGCTCGGGGGAGAGAGCCAGAAACACTCAGTACTTC	.	TRBV10-3	TRBJ2-4	.
CAWSVGGELFF	TGTGCCTGGAGTGTGGGCGGGGAGCTGTTTTTT	.	TRBV30	TRBJ2-2	.
CAGSWGRFTDTQYF	TGTGCGGGCAGTTGGGGCCGTTTCACAGATACGCAGTATTTC	.	TRBV27	TRBJ2-3	.
CASSQQGYEQYF	TGTGCCAGCAGTCAACAGGGGTACGAGCAGTACTTC	.	TRBV28	TRBJ2-7	TRBD1
CASRTGVNEQYF	TGTGCCAGCAGGACAGGGGTGAACGAGCAGTACTTC	.	TRBV6-1	TRBJ2-7	TRBD1
CASRSTSGRSPEKYEQYF	TGTGCCAGCAGATCTACTAGCGGGAGGTCCCCTGAAAAGTACGAGCAGTACTTC	.	TRBV6-5	TRBJ2-7	TRBD2
CASSFSGSREAFF	TGCGCCAGCAGCTTTTCGGGTTCGAGAGAAGCTTTCTTT	once	TRBV5-1	TRBJ1-1	.
CARGDGSGGQDTQYF	TGTGCCAGGGGGGACGGTAGCGGGGGCCAAGATACCCAGTATTTC	.	TRBV6-4	TRBJ2-5	TRBD2
CASSEGSTYEQFF	TGCGCCAGCAGTGAGGGGTCCACCTACGAGCAGTTCTTC	.	TRBV10-1	TRBJ2-1	.
CASSEEWGGKYNEQFF	TGTGCCAGCAGTGAAGAATGGGGAGGCAAGTACAATGAGCAGTTCTTC	.	TRBV6-1	TRBJ2-1	.
CASSLSFRTEAFF	TGTGCCAGCAGTTTATCTTTCCGCACTGAAGCTTTCTTT	many	TRBV27	TRBJ1-1	.
CAGSLGRFPETQYF	TGTGCCGGCAGCTTGGGCCGGTTCCCAGAGACCCAGTACTTT	.	TRBV27	TRBJ2-3	.
CASSWDRQNGYTF	TGTGCCAGCAGCTGGGACAGGCAAAATGGCTACACCTTC	medium-sized	TRBV7-2	TRBJ1-2	TRBD1
CASSHTQGQGQETQYF	TGTGCCAGCAGCCACACCCAGGGGCAGGGTCAAGAGACCCAGTACTTC	medium-sized	TRBV4-2	TRBJ2-5	.
CASSERGKSIQYF	TGTGCCAGCAGTGAGAGGGGGAAAAGCATTCAGTACTTC	.	TRBV6-1	TRBJ2-4	.
CASSFRQGLYNEQFF	TGTGCCAGCAGCTTTAGGCAGGGGTTATACAATGAGCAGTTCTTC	many	TRBV7-8	TRBJ2-1	.
CAGSGGGVTETQYF	TGTGCGGGCAGTGGGGGCGGGGTCACAGAGACGCAGTATTTT	few	TRBV27	TRBJ2-3	.
CASSYSGVGGYTF	TGTGCCAGCAGTTACTCGGGTGTAGGTGGCTACACCTTC	few	TRBV6-5	TRBJ1-2	.
CASSQVPGSEQYF	TGCGCCAGCAGCCAAGTCCCAGGGAGCGAGCAGTACTTC	many	TRBV4-1	TRBJ2-7	.
CASGTAHNSPLHF	TGTGCCAGTGGGACAGCTCATAATTCACCCCTCCACTTT	medium-sized	TRBV6-1	TRBJ1-6	TRBD1
CASTPEGTAREAFF	TGTGCCAGCACCCCCGAGGGGACAGCGAGGGAAGCTTTCTTT	many	TRBV6-1	TRBJ1-1	TRBD1
CAGGHPGRVSDTQYF	TGCGCCGGGGGGCACCCGGGCAGGGTGTCAGATACGCAGTATTTT	once	TRBV4-1	TRBJ2-3	.
CASSARDGGRYQETQYF	TGTGCCAGCAGTGCGCGGGACGGGGGCCGTTACCAAGAGACCCAGTATTTC	.	TRBV6-1	TRBJ2-3	.
CASRAGAGAKDTQYF	TGCGCCAGCAGAGCTGGGGCGGGAGCCAAAGACACGCAGTACTTT	.	TRBV10-2	TRBJ2-3	TRBD2
CASSGGLHPDTQYF	TGTGCGAGCAGCGGGGGCCTACACCCAGATACGCAGTACTTC	.	TRBV7-2	TRBJ2-7	TRBD2
CASREGAGGTDTQYF	TGCGCCAGCAGAGAGGGGGCGGGGGGCACAGACACGCAGTACTTC	.	TRBV10-2	TRBJ2-7	.
CASSYHDRDPTWDEKLFF	TGTGCCAGCAGTTATCACGACAGGGATCCGACCTGGGATGAAAAACTGTTTTTT	.	TRBV6-2/TRBV6-3	TRBJ1-4	TRBD1
CAGSLGRDPDTQYF	TGTGCGGGGAGCTTGGGCCGTGACCCAGATACCCAGTACTTT	once	TRBV27	TRBJ2-3	.
CASSEDPDRDSGANVLTF	TGTGCCAGCAGTGAAGACCCGGACAGGGACTCTGGGGCCAACGTCCTGACTTTC	once	TRBV6-1	TRBJ2-6	TRBD1
CASSYGGFDEQFF	TGTGCCAGCAGTTACGGGGGCTTCGATGAGCAGTTCTTC	.	TRBV6-5	TRBJ2-1	.
CAGQGGGDQEIQYF	TGTGCGGGGCAGGGGGGGGGGGACCAAGAGATCCAGTACTTC	.	TRBV6-1	TRBJ2-5	.
CAGSVGGDPETQYF	TGTGCGGGGAGTGTGGGCGGGGACCCAGAGACCCAGTATTTC	.	TRBV27	TRBJ2-5	.
CASRGLGGRGSETQYF	TGTGCCAGCAGGGGATTAGGGGGACGGGGATCAGAGACCCAGTACTTT	.	TRBV25-1	TRBJ2-3	.
CASKPVLAGFREQFF	TGTGCCAGCAAGCCGGTCTTAGCGGGGTTCAGGGAGCAGTTCTTC	few	TRBV6-1	TRBJ2-1	TRBD2
CASSSARDSHGYTF	TGTGCCAGCAGTTCGGCCAGGGACTCTCACGGCTACACCTTC	.	TRBV6-5	TRBJ1-2	.
CASSWDMGTQYF	TGTGCCAGCAGCTGGGACATGGGGACCCAGTACTTC	few	TRBV7-2	TRBJ2-5	.